A selection of T cell receptor beta chains follows, all from one sample in a study of shared clonotypes between healthy human individuals. This table comes from immunoSEQ multiplex PCR, and its TCRdb copy is limited to in-frame clones, with some not included. Here the sample spans approximately 500,000 clones, 70% to 85% being singletons. Sequencing input: PBMCs. The receptors come from a woman in her forties in good health. Some clones in this sample may be carry-over from other donors' samples. Both conserved end residues are part of each CDR3. Each record gives: J gene, CDR3 length, D gene, V gene, clone size, CDR3 protein, CDR3 DNA. D genes are given only for firm matches. Size values are once, few and many counts, or a class for expanded clones, and some rows have none.

J gene: TRBJ1-2; CDR3 length: 16; D gene: -; V gene: TRBV10-3; clone size: -; CDR3 protein: CAISDLSGSTWFGYTF; CDR3 DNA: TGTGCCATCAGTGATCTTTCTGGCAGCACCTGGTTTGGCTACACCTTC
J gene: TRBJ2-7; CDR3 length: 15; D gene: -; V gene: TRBV19; clone size: -; CDR3 protein: CASSPGRSLNSEQYF; CDR3 DNA: TGTGCCAGTAGTCCGGGGAGGAGCTTAAACTCCGAGCAGTACTTC
J gene: TRBJ2-1; CDR3 length: 15; D gene: -; V gene: TRBV5-1; clone size: -; CDR3 protein: CASSLTTGSTNEQFF; CDR3 DNA: TGCGCCAGCAGCTTAACGACAGGCAGTACCAATGAGCAGTTCTTC
J gene: TRBJ2-4; CDR3 length: 13; D gene: -; V gene: TRBV5-4; clone size: -; CDR3 protein: CASSPEDQNIQYF; CDR3 DNA: TGTGCCAGCAGCCCTGAGGACCAGAACATTCAGTACTTC
J gene: TRBJ2-7; CDR3 length: 13; D gene: TRBD1; V gene: TRBV10-3; clone size: -; CDR3 protein: CAIGQGSSYEQYF; CDR3 DNA: TGTGCCATCGGACAGGGAAGCTCCTACGAGCAGTACTTC
J gene: TRBJ2-1; CDR3 length: 14; D gene: TRBD2; V gene: TRBV5-1; clone size: -; CDR3 protein: CATKLAGGNNEQFF; CDR3 DNA: TGCGCCACCAAACTAGCGGGAGGCAACAATGAGCAGTTCTTC
J gene: TRBJ2-7; CDR3 length: 17; D gene: TRBD1; V gene: TRBV28; clone size: -; CDR3 protein: CASSLPLRQGREVEQYF; CDR3 DNA: TGTGCCAGCAGTTTACCCCTACGACAGGGTAGAGAAGTCGAGCAGTACTTC
J gene: TRBJ1-5; CDR3 length: 14; D gene: -; V gene: TRBV10-3; clone size: few; CDR3 protein: CAISGVNSNQPQHF; CDR3 DNA: TGTGCCATCAGTGGAGTGAATAGCAATCAGCCCCAGCATTTT
J gene: TRBJ1-1; CDR3 length: 13; D gene: TRBD1; V gene: TRBV11-2; clone size: few; CDR3 protein: CASRNTGAPEAFF; CDR3 DNA: TGTGCCAGCAGGAATACAGGGGCACCTGAAGCTTTCTTT
J gene: TRBJ2-1; CDR3 length: 15; D gene: -; V gene: TRBV6-6; clone size: -; CDR3 protein: CASEFNGRSYNEQFF; CDR3 DNA: TGTGCCAGCGAGTTTAACGGCCGCTCCTACAATGAGCAGTTCTTC
J gene: TRBJ2-7; CDR3 length: 15; D gene: -; V gene: TRBV7-9; clone size: -; CDR3 protein: CASSSEAGVPYEQYF; CDR3 DNA: TGTGCCAGCAGCTCAGAAGCAGGGGTCCCCTACGAGCAGTACTTC
J gene: TRBJ2-1; CDR3 length: 15; D gene: TRBD1; V gene: TRBV9; clone size: -; CDR3 protein: CASSVKGASYNEQFF; CDR3 DNA: TGTGCCAGCAGCGTAAAGGGGGCCTCCTACAATGAGCAGTTCTTC
J gene: TRBJ2-6; CDR3 length: 15; D gene: -; V gene: TRBV15; clone size: -; CDR3 protein: CATSSDSSGANVLTF; CDR3 DNA: TGTGCCACCAGTTCGGATAGCTCTGGGGCCAACGTCCTGACTTTC
J gene: TRBJ1-4; CDR3 length: 14; D gene: -; V gene: TRBV19; clone size: -; CDR3 protein: CASSMPGTGEKLFF; CDR3 DNA: TGTGCCAGTAGTATGCCCGGGACGGGGGAAAAACTGTTTTTT
J gene: TRBJ2-1; CDR3 length: 16; D gene: TRBD2; V gene: TRBV5-1; clone size: -; CDR3 protein: CASSSTSGTSYNEQFF; CDR3 DNA: TGCGCCAGCAGCTCTACTAGCGGTACATCCTACAATGAGCAGTTCTTC
J gene: TRBJ2-7; CDR3 length: 14; D gene: -; V gene: TRBV5-1; clone size: -; CDR3 protein: CASSLDSDPDEQYF; CDR3 DNA: TGCGCCAGCAGCCTGGACAGTGATCCGGACGAGCAGTACTTC
J gene: TRBJ2-7; CDR3 length: 16; D gene: TRBD2; V gene: TRBV5-4; clone size: -; CDR3 protein: CASSPGGLALFYEQYF; CDR3 DNA: TGTGCCAGCAGCCCGGGCGGACTAGCGCTCTTCTACGAGCAGTACTTC
J gene: TRBJ1-4; CDR3 length: 19; D gene: TRBD1; V gene: TRBV19; clone size: -; CDR3 protein: CASSPPGQGSRATNEKLFF; CDR3 DNA: TGTGCCAGTAGTCCGCCGGGACAGGGCTCCCGGGCAACTAATGAAAAACTGTTTTTT